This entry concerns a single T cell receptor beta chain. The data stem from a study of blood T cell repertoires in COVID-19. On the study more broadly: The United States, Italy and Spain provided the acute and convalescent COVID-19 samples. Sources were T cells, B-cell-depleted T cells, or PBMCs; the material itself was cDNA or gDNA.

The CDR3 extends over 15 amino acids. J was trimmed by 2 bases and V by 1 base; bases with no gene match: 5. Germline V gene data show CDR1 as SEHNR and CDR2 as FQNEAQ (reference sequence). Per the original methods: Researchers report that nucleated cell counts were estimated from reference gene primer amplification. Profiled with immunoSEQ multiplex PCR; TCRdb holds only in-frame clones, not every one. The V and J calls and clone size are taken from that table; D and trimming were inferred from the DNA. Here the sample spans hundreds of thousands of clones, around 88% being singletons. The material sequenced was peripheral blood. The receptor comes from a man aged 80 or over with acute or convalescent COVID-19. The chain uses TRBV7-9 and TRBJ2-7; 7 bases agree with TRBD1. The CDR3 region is CASSLGDRLTYEQYF. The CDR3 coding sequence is TGTGCCAGCAGCTTAGGGGACAGACTCACCTACGAGCAGTACTTC.